This T cell receptor (beta chain) was captured by sequencing in a study of tumor-infiltrating lymphocytes in localized non-small cell lung cancer. Overall study context: Patients included smokers and never-smokers with various histologies, some sampled after neoadjuvant chemotherapy. General study results and limits: Technical variation could not be separated from intratumor heterogeneity here. Only some patients had TCR sequencing, depending on available tissue. IM1 and IM2 tumors showed no difference in T-cell fraction.

Germline CDR1 and CDR2: LNHDA and SQIVND (reference sequence). The CDR3 totals 12 residues. The ends were cut back, 5 bases at V and 6 bases at J, with 9 bases in the middle. The assay was immunoSEQ multiplex PCR, and TCRdb's table has in-frame clones only and misses some. The sample has about 11,000 clones, 65% to 90% seen once. To note about this clone: The target antigen is unknown.

The specimen sequenced was uninvolved lung tissue not adjacent to the tumor. This rearrangement joins TRBV19 to TRBJ2-3; D is perhaps TRBD1 or TRBD2 (5 bases each). The clonotype was recovered from a human donor with non-small cell lung cancer. In nucleotides, the CDR3 is TGTGCCAGTAGTGAAGGGGACGATACGCAGTATTTT. Its protein is CASSEGDDTQYF.